A selection of T cell receptor beta chains follows, all from one sample in a study of CD8 T cells in ankylosing spondylitis. TCRdb analysed the 5' RACE reads with MiXCR anew, one entry per CDR3 protein. The sample holds under 200,000 distinct CDR3 sequences, 9.8% seen once. What was sequenced was blood, either unsorted or a sorted T cell fraction (not recorded which). All receptors come from a female donor with ankylosing spondylitis or in good health (not recorded which). Both conserved end residues are part of each CDR3. The order of the fields is CDR3 protein, CDR3 DNA, clone size, D gene, J gene, V gene. A D gene is named only where the DNA matches it firmly. Size values are once, few and many counts, or a class for expanded clones, and some rows have none.

CASSAPGQGYEQYF	TGTGCCAGCAGCGCTCCGGGACAGGGCTACGAGCAGTACTTC	many	TRBD1	TRBJ2-7	TRBV5-5
CASSPPPHNEQFF	TGTGCCAGCAGCCCCCCCCCTCACAATGAGCAGTTCTTC	NA	NA	TRBJ2-1	TRBV9
CAWSLGTGYTGELFF	TGTGCCTGGAGTCTCGGGACAGGGTACACCGGGGAGCTGTTTTTT	many	TRBD1	TRBJ2-2	TRBV30
CAWSGTSGTYEQYF	TGTGCCTGGAGCGGGACTAGCGGAACCTACGAGCAGTACTTC	few	TRBD2	TRBJ2-7	TRBV30
CASGLSGDTQYF	TGTGCCAGCGGACTTAGCGGGGATACGCAGTATTTT	few	TRBD2	TRBJ2-3	TRBV12-3/TRBV12-4
CASSESGEGNQPQHF	TGTGCCAGCAGTGAATCCGGGGAAGGCAATCAGCCCCAGCATTTT	NA	NA	TRBJ1-5	TRBV2
CASSSTAYEQYF	TGTGCCAGCAGCTCCACAGCCTACGAGCAGTACTTC	many	NA	TRBJ2-7	TRBV13
CASSLSAGASVEQYF	TGTGCCAGCAGCCTCTCTGCGGGCGCCTCAGTCGAGCAGTACTTC	few	NA	TRBJ2-7	TRBV7-9
CASASTGIGTKPVQYF	TGTGCCAGCGCGTCGACAGGGATCGGGACAAAACCGGTGCAGTACTTC	few	TRBD1	TRBJ2-7	TRBV28
CASSSPSEQYF	TGTGCCAGCAGTTCCCCTAGCGAGCAGTACTTC	NA	NA	TRBJ2-7	TRBV12-3/TRBV12-4
CASSQGAVPYGYTF	TGTGCCAGCAGCCAAGGGGCGGTCCCCTATGGCTACACCTTC	NA	NA	TRBJ1-2	TRBV14
CASGLGVYNEQFF	TGTGCTAGTGGTTTGGGAGTCTACAATGAGCAGTTCTTC	many	NA	TRBJ2-1	TRBV12-5
CASRDPNRYTF	TGTGCCAGCAGGGATCCCAATCGCTACACCTTC	NA	NA	TRBJ1-2	TRBV6-6
CASSEGWATDTQYF	TGTGCCAGCAGCGAAGGGTGGGCCACAGATACGCAGTATTTT	many	NA	TRBJ2-3	TRBV7-6
CASSPGIAGAGADTQYF	TGTGCCAGCAGTCCCGGTATAGCGGGAGCCGGTGCAGATACGCAGTATTTT	NA	TRBD2	TRBJ2-3	TRBV27
CASSSAGMNTEAFF	TGCGCCAGCAGCTCGGCAGGGATGAACACTGAAGCTTTCTTT	many	NA	TRBJ1-1	TRBV5-1
CASSEQGKETQYF	TGTGCCAGCAGCGAACAGGGAAAGGAGACCCAGTACTTC	few	NA	TRBJ2-5	TRBV9
CASSYDGGNSYNEQFF	TGTGCCAGCAGTTACGATGGCGGGAACTCCTACAATGAGCAGTTCTTC	few	NA	TRBJ2-1	TRBV6-5
CSARDSETRETQYF	TGCAGTGCTAGAGATAGCGAAACTCGGGAGACCCAGTACTTC	few	NA	TRBJ2-5	TRBV20-1
CASSPDGELYEQYF	TGTGCCAGTAGCCCCGATGGGGAGCTCTACGAGCAGTACTTC	NA	NA	TRBJ2-7	TRBV19
CAISEERELTDTQYF	TGTGCCATCAGTGAGGAGCGGGAGTTGACAGATACGCAGTATTTT	NA	TRBD2	TRBJ2-3	TRBV10-3
CASRQGRSEAFF	TGTGCCAGCAGACAAGGACGTTCCGAAGCTTTCTTT	few	NA	TRBJ1-1	TRBV12-3/TRBV12-4
CASSQDTTAGNTIYF	TGCGCCAGCAGCCAAGATACGACAGCAGGAAACACCATATATTTT	NA	NA	TRBJ1-3	TRBV4-3
CSVFDRDSSYNEQFF	TGCAGCGTTTTTGACAGGGATAGCTCCTACAATGAGCAGTTCTTC	few	TRBD1	TRBJ2-1	TRBV29-1
CAWDGSGTDTQYF	TGTGCCTGGGATGGTAGCGGCACAGATACGCAGTATTTT	NA	NA	TRBJ2-3	TRBV30